Listed below are T cell receptor beta chains from one sample, sequenced in a study of blood T cell repertoires in COVID-19. Profiling relied on immunoSEQ multiplex PCR, and the TCRdb table lists in-frame clones only, not all of them. The sample carries around 370,000 clones, roughly 90% recorded once. Sequencing used peripheral blood. The source is a woman between 65 and 79 years old with COVID-19, enrolled during active disease. The CDR3 runs from the conserved cysteine through the conserved F or W. Fields, in order: J gene, V gene, CDR3 protein.

>TRBJ1-1|TRBV5-6
CASSLPQGARTEAFF
>TRBJ1-1|TRBV19
CASSPWTGNTEAFF
>TRBJ1-2|TRBV10-1
CASSPSQGNYGYTF
>TRBJ2-7|TRBV27
CASGSGAHSYEQYF
>TRBJ2-5|TRBV5-1
CASSSTGEQETQYF
>TRBJ2-7|TRBV7-2
CASSSRQGPEQYF
>TRBJ1-2|TRBV4-3
CASSQDPPSGTGDYGYTF
>TRBJ1-3|TRBV5-1
CASSLTGSSGNTIYF
>TRBJ1-1|TRBV11-3
CASSKGQGNTEAFF
>TRBJ1-2|TRBV7-2
CASSLMVGQFYGYTF
>TRBJ2-7|TRBV7-2
CASSLGGGASYEQYF
>TRBJ1-5|TRBV19
CASRSLNQPQHF
>TRBJ2-7|TRBV7-9
CASSLAGQTYEQYF
>TRBJ2-3|TRBV27
CASSHSGGPGDTQYF
>TRBJ2-1|TRBV7-2
CASSLAWTSGYNEQFF
>TRBJ2-5|TRBV7-9
CASNNVGAGAQETQYF
>TRBJ1-5|TRBV21-1
CASSSRKDILSNQPQHF
>TRBJ1-6|TRBV4-1
CASSQPSRIDSPLHF
>TRBJ1-2|TRBV13
CASSLVVSVKFDGYTF
>TRBJ2-7|TRBV5-1
CASSPDSREQYF
>TRBJ1-5|TRBV19
CASSKEGTGVNQPQHF
>TRBJ1-4|TRBV29-1
CSARTGLLEKLFF
>TRBJ1-4|TRBV12-3/TRBV12-4
CASSLAQWKLFF
>TRBJ2-1|TRBV7-8
CASLTPNNEQFF
>TRBJ1-1|TRBV5-4
CASSHWDSKGTEAFF
>TRBJ1-2|TRBV19
CASSIRTLIGGDGYTF
>TRBJ1-1|TRBV30
CAWRGGTYYTEAFF
>TRBJ2-1|TRBV5-6
CASSATANEQFF
>TRBJ1-2|TRBV3-1/TRBV3-2
CASSQGRQGIAYGYTF
>TRBJ2-1|TRBV9
CASSSGQGYNEQFF
>TRBJ2-1|TRBV19
CASSRDRAYNEQFF
>TRBJ1-5|TRBV3-1/TRBV3-2
CASSHCVRDSAYSNQPQHF
>TRBJ1-4|TRBV5-6
CASSWGRGNEKLFF
>TRBJ1-6|TRBV7-2
CASSLLAGDNSPLHF
>TRBJ1-2|TRBV7-9
CASSLALGGTNYGYTF
>TRBJ1-2|TRBV27
CASSFSSGSGYTF
>TRBJ1-5|TRBV5-6
CASSRGGGYSNQPQHF
>TRBJ2-3|TRBV30
CAWGGGTDTQYF
>TRBJ1-3|TRBV9
CASSPGSSGSGNTIYF
>TRBJ1-1|TRBV28
CASSLLGTGPMNTEAFF
>TRBJ2-3|TRBV19
CASSPREAKSTDTQYF
>TRBJ1-2|TRBV4-3
CASSQVSTGVYGYTF
>TRBJ1-5|TRBV28
CASSGLQGVDNQPQHF
>TRBJ1-5|TRBV28
CASTPPQGIISNQPQHF
>TRBJ2-7|TRBV5-8
CASSRQGTTSVSPEQYF
>TRBJ1-6|TRBV28
CASSQRRQGNSPLHF
>TRBJ2-2|TRBV18
CASSLGRSGELFF
>TRBJ1-3|TRBV11-2
CASSTRGYGNTIYF
>TRBJ1-6|TRBV19
CASNRDRVYRSYNSPLHF
>TRBJ1-1|TRBV5-1
CASSLGDTEAFF
>TRBJ1-1|TRBV21-1
CASSKARGRGGLEAFF
>TRBJ2-7|TRBV19
CAIWGRGGPYEQYF